What follows are 20 T cell receptor beta chains derived from one specimen sequenced in a study of cytomegalovirus exposure and HLA in healthy donors. Libraries were prepared by immunoSEQ multiplex PCR; TCRdb keeps only in-frame clonotypes and omits some of them. The profile covers about 120,000 clones, with approximately 88% appearing a single time and about 6.3% taken by the ten largest. Material for sequencing was PBMCs. These receptors all stem from a woman aged 18-30 years in good health and CMV-seropositive.

The rearrangement joins TRBV4-1 to TRBJ2-2; 10 nucleotides agree with TRBD1. CDR3 length equals 18 residues. J was trimmed by 5 bases and V by 2 bases; bases with no gene match: 11. The V gene's germline CDR1 is MGHRA and CDR2 YSYEKL. The DNA for the CDR3 is TGCGCCAGCAGCCAAAGGCTTTTGGGGACAGGGGTGACCGGGGAGCTGTTTTTT. It specifies CASSQRLLGTGVTGELFF.

This chain connects TRBV21-1 to TRBJ1-1. TRBV21-1 is a pseudogene. This CDR3 spans 17 amino acids. CDR3 sequence reads: CASSKPGNAGGRAEAFF. As DNA, the CDR3 is TGTGCCAGCAGCAAACCGGGGAATGCGGGGGGTCGGGCTGAAGCTTTCTTT.

This clone has a single count. The identical CDR3 is also encoded by other nucleotide sequences in the sample. The CDR3 DNA follows: TGTGCCAGTAGTCCTGGGGGGAGCTACGAGCAGTACTTC. It encodes CASSPGGSYEQYF. V gene TRBV19 combines with J gene TRBJ2-7; weak D call: TRBD2 (6 bases). The CDR3 length is 13 residues. Germline CDR1 and CDR2: LNHDA and SQIVND (reference sequence). V was trimmed by 5 bases and J by 3 bases, leaving 11 bases between them.

This clone was counted once. Other DNA sequences in this sample translate to the same CDR3. The rearrangement joins TRBV20-1 to TRBJ1-2, with D unresolved. Trimming removed 2 bases from V and 3 bases from J, with 4 bases in between. The CDR3 is 11 amino acids. Germline values: CDR1 DFQATT, CDR2 SNEGSKA (reference sequence). The CDR3 DNA is TGCAGTGCTAGACAGGACTATGGCTACACCTTC. Protein sequence: CSARQDYGYTF.

Points on this clone: The sample carries other DNA sequences with the same CDR3. The chain is built from TRBV5-1 and TRBJ2-1, with D perhaps matching TRBD2 (6 bases). The germline V gene has CDR1 SGHRS and CDR2 YFSETQ. V was clipped by 0 bases and J by 4 bases, with 11 bases between them. This CDR3 region has 15 residues. This CDR3 is CASSLEGLDYNEQFF. DNA of the CDR3: TGCGCCAGCAGCTTGGAGGGACTGGATTACAATGAGCAGTTCTTC.

The chain recombines TRBV19 with TRBJ2-6; TRBD2 matches at 7 bases. From germline, CDR1 is LNHDA and CDR2 SQIVND (reference sequence). The CDR3 has 16 residues. The V and J ends lost 1 base and 4 bases, in that order; junction bases with no gene match: 4. The CDR3 DNA sequence: TGTGCCAGTAGTATAGTAGCGGGTGACGGGGCCAACGTCCTGACTTTC. This translates into CASSIVAGDGANVLTF.

In this sample, this clone turned up a few times. The gene calls are TRBV30 and TRBJ1-1; D is perhaps TRBD1 (6 bases). V lost 3 bases, J lost 11 bases, and 13 bases lay in between. From germline, CDR1 is GTSNPN and CDR2 SVGIG (reference sequence). This CDR3 spans 11 amino acids. CDR3 sequence reads: CAWSIRDIAFF. The DNA of the CDR3 is TGTGCCTGGAGCATCCGGGACATTGCTTTCTTT.

The chain is built from TRBV6-1 and TRBJ1-2; tentative D call: TRBD1 (5 bases). The ends were cut back, 1 base at V and 8 bases at J, with 20 bases in the middle. This CDR3 region has 16 residues. Per the germline V gene, CDR1 is MNHNS and CDR2 is SASEGT. CDR3 sequence reads: CASSEVRGTGVWGYTF. The CDR3 DNA sequence: TGTGCCAGCAGTGAAGTTAGAGGGACGGGGGTTTGGGGCTACACCTTC.

The chain employs TRBV5-6 and TRBJ1-1, with D perhaps matching TRBD1 (6 bases). Deletions cut 3 bases from V and 6 bases from J, with 18 bases between. This CDR3 has 15 residues. CDR1 is SGHDT and CDR2 is YYEEEE in the germline V gene. The DNA for the CDR3 is TGTGCCAGCAGCTCATACTCAAGGGGGAAGGCTGAAGCTTTCTTT. Translated: CASSSYSRGKAEAFF.

The genes are TRBV2 and TRBJ1-1, with D possibly being TRBD1 (5 bases). The CDR3 runs to 14 residues. Germline V CDR1 and CDR2: SNHLY, FYNNEI. Trimming took 6 bases from V and 6 from J, leaving 17 bases between them. The DNA for the CDR3 is TGTGCCAGCAGCTTCATCACCAAGGGGTCTGAAGCTTTCTTT. The encoded protein is CASSFITKGSEAFF.

The chain uses TRBV14 and TRBJ1-2, with D possibly matching TRBD1 (6 bases). Germline V gives CDR1 SGHDN, CDR2 FVKESK. The CDR3 has 15 amino acids. Between the trimmed V and J ends, which lost 1 base and 1 base, there was a span of 10 bases. The CDR3 is CASSQVQGGNYGYTF. The CDR3, as DNA: TGTGCCAGCAGCCAAGTTCAAGGGGGTAACTATGGCTACACCTTC.

The chain uses TRBV5-8 and TRBJ2-7; TRBD1 agrees at 11 bases. Germline V gene data show CDR1 as SGHTS and CDR2 as YDEGEE. The V gene end was trimmed by 4 bases and the J gene end by 2 bases; junction bases not matched to a gene: 11. This CDR3 has 17 amino acids. The CDR3 DNA reads TGTGCCAGCAGCGACCCTTTCTTGGGACAGGGGGCCTACGAGCAGTACTTC. This sequence encodes CASSDPFLGQGAYEQYF. Variable domain in full (rest from reference TRBV5-8 and TRBJ2-7): EAGVTQSPTHLIKTRGQQATLRCSPISGHTSVYWYQQALGLGLQFLLWYDEGEERNRGNFPPRFSGRQFPNYSSELNVNALELEDSALYLCASSDPFLGQGAYEQYFGPGTRLTVT.

This rearrangement joins TRBV27 to TRBJ2-7, with D possibly TRBD2 on 6 matching bases. The V end lost 4 bases, the J end lost 6 bases, and 19 bases lay between the germline ends. CDR3 length equals 15 residues. Germline V gives CDR1 MNHEY, CDR2 SMNVEV (reference sequence). Here the CDR3 reads CASSYSGPQVGEQYF. CDR3 bases: TGTGCCAGCAGTTACAGCGGGCCACAGGTCGGCGAGCAGTACTTC.

This chain uses TRBV5-5 with TRBJ1-4, with 7 positions matching TRBD1. Per the germline V gene, CDR1 is SGHKS and CDR2 is YYEKEE (reference sequence). The CDR3 has 14 amino acids. V lost 3 bases, J lost 8 bases, and 7 bases stayed unmatched. CDR3 loop: CASSSGQVLEKLFF. The DNA of the CDR3 is TGTGCCAGCAGCTCCGGACAGGTGCTGGAAAAACTGTTTTTT.

The chain links TRBV9 to TRBJ1-2; possibly TRBD1 for D (5 bases). Trimming took off 5 bases at V and 7 bases at J, with 15 bases between the two ends. Germline values: CDR1 SGDLS, CDR2 YYNGEE. The length of the CDR3 is 13 residues. This chain's CDR3 is CASRTSGSSGYTF. The DNA of the CDR3 is TGTGCCAGCAGAACTTCAGGGTCCTCTGGCTACACCTTC. Based on the CDR3 plus reference TRBV9 and TRBJ1-2, the full variable domain is DSGVTQTPKHLITATGQRVTLRCSPRSGDLSVYWYQQSLDQGLQFLIQYYNGEERAKGNILERFSAQQFPDLHSELNLSSLELGDSALYFCASRTSGSSGYTFGSGTRLTVV.

This clone occurred once. V gene TRBV6-5 combines with J gene TRBJ2-3; 9 bases map to TRBD2. The germline V gene has CDR1 MNHEY and CDR2 SVGAGI. V shed 6 bases, J shed 12 bases, and the junction held 10 bases outside the gene matches. CDR3 size: 13 residues. The CDR3 here is CASRGAGGPTQYF. CDR3 in DNA: TGTGCCAGCAGGGGAGCGGGAGGCCCGACCCAGTATTTT.

This chain joins TRBV5-1 and TRBJ2-7; perhaps TRBD2 as D (6 bases). Trimming took 2 bases from V and 0 from J, leaving 9 bases between them. The CDR3 runs 14 residues. The germline V gene encodes CDR1 SGHRS and CDR2 YFSETQ. CDR3 sequence reads: CASSFGGVSYEQYF. The CDR3 DNA is TGCGCCAGCAGCTTTGGAGGGGTCTCCTACGAGCAGTACTTC.

The chain carries TRBV10-3 and TRBJ1-2; D ambiguous. This CDR3 is built from 14 residues. Trimming removed 2 bases from V and 5 bases from J, with 12 bases in between. The germline V gene has CDR1 ENHRY and CDR2 SYGVKD. The CDR3 bases are TGTGCCATCAGTGAGGCGGGCCAGATATATGGCTACACCTTC. Translated: CAISEAGQIYGYTF.

The chain combines TRBV5-6 with TRBJ1-2; the D gene is possibly TRBD1 (6 bases). There are 14 residues in the CDR3. V lost 4 bases to trimming and J lost 0 bases, with 10 bases between them. Germline V CDR1 and CDR2: SGHDT, YYEEEE. Here the CDR3 DNA reads TGTGCCAGCAGCGACGGACAGTCTAACTATGGCTACACCTTC. Translated, it gives CASSDGQSNYGYTF.

The rearrangement links TRBV6-1 to TRBJ2-7; D not certain. The CDR3 extends over 14 amino acids. The V gene's germline CDR1 is MNHNS and CDR2 SASEGT. The V and J ends lost 8 bases and 8 bases respectively, with 22 bases between them. CDR3: CASADHPVKRKQYF. CDR3 nucleotide sequence: TGTGCCAGCGCTGATCACCCCGTTAAGCGTAAGCAGTACTTC.